The clone carrying this TCR beta chain has just a few counts. Its antigen is not identified. Constant-segment primers were used for 5'RACE, and the resulting TCR alpha and TCR beta cDNA libraries carried sample barcodes and UMIs. TCRdb recomputed calls from the 5' RACE reads with MiXCR, one row per CDR3 protein. In the table there are 300,000 to 400,000 distinct CDR3 sequences, roughly an eighth of which are singletons. The germline CDR1 and CDR2 sequences are MNHEY and SMNVEV (reference sequence). This CDR3 is built from 11 residues. Trimming removed 5 bases from V and 7 bases from J, with 7 bases in between. The data stem from a study of T-cell memory formation after mild COVID-19. About the study: Largely, the TCR clusters proved donor specific. Overall study results and limits: The study detected some responding clones in pre-infection memory, suggesting cross-reactive memory joined. Chiefly within CM and EM were the contracting CD4+ clones; CD8+ ones were within EMRA.

The source material was PBMCs or a T cell subset sorted from them (not recorded which). The V and J genes are TRBV27 and TRBJ2-3; D is perhaps TRBD2 (6 bases). The sequence was obtained from a young man who had mild COVID-19 (a few samples of this study predate the infection). Cell type and time point are not known. The DNA of the CDR3 is TGTGCCAGCAGTGGAGGGTATACGCAGTATTTT. Amino acids: CASSGGYTQYF.